Listed below are T cell receptor beta chains from one sample, sequenced in a study of HIV-infected children after antiretroviral therapy interruption. TCRdb reanalysed the 3' RACE reads using MiXCR and keeps one entry per CDR3 protein. The sample has roughly 7,000 distinct CDR3 sequences, roughly 15% seen once; the top ten hold approximately 13%. Sample: CD45RO+ CD8+ T cells from PBMCs, pooled from several time points, taken from a donor given antiretroviral therapy, either interrupted or continuous. These receptors came from a pool of human donors with HIV. The CDR3 runs from the conserved cysteine through the conserved F or W. D genes are given only for firm matches. Expanded clones get a size class; other rows say once, few or many, or leave the size out.

>TRBJ1-1|-|TRBD1|TRBV5-5
TGTGCCAGCAGTTCCCCAATAGGACAGGGGTATCCTGAAGCTTTCTTT
CASSSPIGQGYPEAFF
>TRBJ2-7|many|TRBD2|TRBV6-2/TRBV6-3
TGTGCCAGCATCCCCCGGGGACTAGCAGGTTACGAGCAGTACTTC
CASIPRGLAGYEQYF
>TRBJ2-7|-|-|TRBV10-3
TGTGCCATCTCGAGAGGGGCCACTTCCTACGAGCAGTACTTC
CAISRGATSYEQYF
>TRBJ2-1|many|-|TRBV20-1
TGCAGTGCTAGGGATCTAGAAGACTACAATGAGCAGTTCTTC
CSARDLEDYNEQFF
>TRBJ2-2|medium-sized|-|TRBV5-6
TGTGCCAGCAGCTTGAACCCCGAGCAACTAGAGGTGTTAAACACCGGGGAGCTGTTTTTT
CASSLNPEQLEVLNTGELFF
>TRBJ2-5|medium-sized|-|TRBV19
TGTGCCAGTAGTACCCTCGATGGGGAAGAGACCCAGTACTTC
CASSTLDGEETQYF
>TRBJ1-2|few|-|TRBV4-2
TGTGCCAGCAGTCCAGGGAACTATGGCTACACCTTC
CASSPGNYGYTF
>TRBJ2-5|many|TRBD1|TRBV3-1
TGTGCCAGCAGCCAAGGACAGGGAGCGGCCCTCAATCGAGAGACCCAGTACTTC
CASSQGQGAALNRETQYF
>TRBJ1-6|medium-sized|-|TRBV28
TGTGCCAGCAGTTTAGCCTTACTGAGCTCCTATAATTCACCCCTCCACTTT
CASSLALLSSYNSPLHF
>TRBJ2-7|medium-sized|-|TRBV29-1
TGCAGCGTTGGGCAGGGACCGAGCTCCTACGAGCAGTACTTC
CSVGQGPSSYEQYF
>TRBJ2-1|many|-|TRBV28
TGTGCCAGCAGTTTAGTCAATGAGCAGTTCTTC
CASSLVNEQFF
>TRBJ1-4|many|-|TRBV6-5
TGTGCCAGCAGTTACTCGACCAGTAATGAAAAACTGTTTTTT
CASSYSTSNEKLFF
>TRBJ2-1|medium-sized|-|TRBV6-5
TGTGCCAGCAGTTACTCGCGCCACAATGAGCAGTTCTTC
CASSYSRHNEQFF
>TRBJ1-1|-|-|TRBV5-1
TGCGCCAGCCGTGGGGGAGGGATCGAAGCTTTCTTT
CASRGGGIEAFF
>TRBJ1-2|many|-|TRBV5-4
TGTGCCAGCAGCTTGGTCGGACAGAACTATGGCTACACCTTC
CASSLVGQNYGYTF
>TRBJ2-2|-|-|TRBV9
TGTGCCAGCAGCGTAGTCAGTTCCCCCACCGGGGAGCTGTTTTTT
CASSVVSSPTGELFF
>TRBJ1-5|many|-|TRBV19
TGTGCCAGTGTGAGATTGGGTCAGGCGAAAAATCAGCCCCAGCATTTT
CASVRLGQAKNQPQHF
>TRBJ2-3|-|-|TRBV5-1
TGCGCCAGCAGCTCGCCCCGCACAGATACGCAGTATTTT
CASSSPRTDTQYF